This T cell receptor beta chain derives from a study of T cell changes during pregnancy in multiple sclerosis. Data came from immunoSEQ multiplex PCR; TCRdb stores just in-frame clones and leaves some out. The sample contains some 71,000 clones, 90% to 95% of which appear only once. The source is a female donor with multiple sclerosis, enrolled in a pregnancy study. The specimen was peripheral blood, collected after pregnancy.

The CDR3: CASSVSGTSETYEQYF. Here the CDR3 DNA reads TGTGCCAGCAGCGTGTCAGGGACTAGCGAAACCTACGAGCAGTACTTC. The chain employs TRBV9 and TRBJ2-7; 10 bases line up with TRBD2. Germline assignment: CDR1 SGDLS and CDR2 YYNGEE. This CDR3 contains 16 residues. The J segment lost 2 bases and the V segment lost 2 bases, leaving 7 bases of the junction unmatched.